Shown below are 26 T cell receptor beta chains from a single sample sequenced in a study of cytomegalovirus exposure and HLA in healthy donors (dated by TCRdb to the late 2010s). The library was built by means of the immunoSEQ multiplex PCR assay. For the multiplex PCR, a mixture combining 60 forward primers for TCR Vbeta segments and 13 reverse primers for TCR Jbeta segments was used. Not all clones reach the TCRdb copy of this immuneACCESS table, which keeps in-frame sequences only. Checked studies attribute under half of the gap to unresolved V genes and leave the rest unexplained. This sample gives 70,000 or so clones in total; less than 70% of them show up just once. Jointly, the top ten make up approximately 11% of the sample. Sequencing was performed on PBMCs. The source is a woman between 25 and 40 years old in good health and CMV-seronegative.

The chain links TRBV7-6 to TRBJ2-7; D possibly corresponds to TRBD2 (6 bases). The germline V and J ends were trimmed by 5 bases and 2 bases, with 19 bases remaining between them. The CDR3 totals 16 residues. CDR1 is SGHVS and CDR2 is FNYEAQ in the germline V gene. This CDR3 is CASSPIQGGMTYEQYF. CDR3 coding DNA: TGTGCCAGCAGCCCTATTCAGGGAGGAATGACCTACGAGCAGTACTTC.

The chain has TRBV19 and TRBJ1-1, with a tentative D call TRBD1 (5 bases). Trimming left V 1 base short and J 2 bases short, with 8 bases between. The CDR3 is 14 residues long. Germline CDR1 is LNHDA and CDR2 is SQIVND (reference sequence). The CDR3 protein is CASSIATDNTEAFF. CDR3 nucleotides: TGTGCCAGTAGTATAGCGACAGATAACACTGAAGCTTTCTTT.

This chain links TRBV15 with TRBJ2-7; TRBD1 matches 9 bases. J gave up 2 bases and V 0 bases, and 5 bases lay outside the gene matches. The CDR3 is 16 amino acids. Germline V gives CDR1 LNHNV, CDR2 YYDKDF (reference sequence). The CDR3 region has the DNA TGTGCCACCAGCAGAGATTTCGGACAGGGGACCTACGAGCAGTACTTC. It yields the protein CATSRDFGQGTYEQYF.

This rearrangement joins TRBV5-1 to TRBJ1-2; 8 bases line up with TRBD1. Per the germline V gene, CDR1 is SGHRS and CDR2 is YFSETQ. This CDR3 spans 16 amino acids. V lost 3 bases to trimming and J lost 6 bases; unmatched junction nucleotides: 13. The CDR3 spells CASSSGQGQTGDGYTF. The CDR3 DNA follows: TGCGCCAGCAGCTCTGGACAGGGTCAGACGGGGGATGGCTACACCTTC.

This chain links TRBV15 with TRBJ2-1; 9 positions agree with TRBD2. This CDR3 is 20 amino acids long. V gave up 0 bases and J gave up 3 bases; unmatched junction bases: 15. The germline gives CDR1 LNHNV, CDR2 YYDKDF (reference sequence). This chain's CDR3 is CATSRDLRSSGGPRYNEQFF. The CDR3, as DNA: TGTGCCACCAGCAGAGATCTTCGTAGTAGCGGGGGCCCCCGCTACAATGAGCAGTTCTTC.

This clone was found once. The chain has TRBV7-6 and TRBJ1-5; D unresolved. Germline V CDR1 and CDR2: SGHVS, FNYEAQ. The CDR3 is 13 residues long. V lost 1 base and J 6 bases, leaving 7 bases between the germline ends. The DNA of the CDR3 is TGTGCCAGCAGCTTAGGTCTCGGTCAGCCCCAGCATTTT. Protein product: CASSLGLGQPQHF.

The chain has TRBV7-9 and TRBJ1-4; D is unresolved. CDR3 size: 13 residues. Germline V CDR1 and CDR2: SEHNR, FQNEAQ (reference sequence). The V end lost 5 bases, the J end lost 4 bases, and 8 bases lay between the germline ends. CDR3: CASSPPNNEKLFF. As DNA, the CDR3 is TGTGCCAGCAGCCCCCCTAATAATGAAAAACTGTTTTTT.

V and J are TRBV5-1 and TRBJ2-3; 8 bases are a match to TRBD2. Germline V gene lookup returns CDR1 SGHRS and CDR2 YFSETQ. After removal of 0 bases from V and 5 bases from J, the junction contained 11 bases not matched to a gene. This CDR3 comprises 17 residues. CDR3 in amino acids: CASSLEPRGGPVDTQYF. CDR3 nucleotide sequence: TGCGCCAGCAGCTTGGAACCCCGCGGGGGGCCCGTAGATACGCAGTATTTT.

This chain connects TRBV5-6 to TRBJ2-7; D call uncertain. Trimming took 5 bases from V and 4 from J, leaving 19 bases between them. CDR3 length: 15 amino acids. Germline V gives CDR1 SGHDT, CDR2 YYEEEE. The CDR3 sequence is CASRLYGVTDYEQYF. The CDR3 DNA reads TGTGCCAGCAGGTTGTACGGAGTCACCGATTACGAGCAGTACTTC.

The chain employs TRBV18 and TRBJ2-5; 8 nucleotides agree with TRBD2. The CDR3 consists of 11 residues. Trimming took 4 bases from V and 13 from J; bases not matched to a gene: 5. CDR1 is KGHSH, CDR2 LQKENI, per germline. The CDR3 loop is CASSQLADLYF. As DNA, the CDR3 is TGTGCCAGCTCACAACTAGCGGATCTGTACTTC.

CDR3 nucleotide sequence: TGTGCCATCAGGGCCTTAACAGGGGAGGAAGAGACCCAGTACTTC. Translated: CAIRALTGEEETQYF. The chain has TRBV10-3 and TRBJ2-5; D perhaps matches TRBD1 (7 bases). Trimming cost V 6 bases and J 3 bases, with 17 bases left between them. This CDR3 is 15 amino acids long. CDR1 and CDR2 (germline): ENHRY, SYGVKD.

The V gene is TRBV28, the J gene TRBJ2-1; 8 nucleotides agree with TRBD1. V lost 5 bases to trimming and J lost 4 bases; unmatched junction nucleotides: 10. This CDR3 has 16 amino acids. Germline CDR1 MDHEN, CDR2 SYDVKM. CDR3 residues: CASSPSTGGRYNEQFF. In DNA, the CDR3 is TGTGCCAGCAGTCCCTCTACAGGGGGTAGATACAATGAGCAGTTCTTC.

The chain combines TRBV5-1 with TRBJ2-5; 8 bases are shared with TRBD2. Germline trimming cut 3 bases from V and 3 bases from J; bases unmatched to any gene: 7. The length of the CDR3 is 15 residues. Germline V lookup: CDR1 SGHRS, CDR2 YFSETQ. CDR3 in amino acids: CASSWRGAWEETQYF. CDR3 DNA: TGCGCCAGCAGCTGGCGGGGGGCCTGGGAAGAGACCCAGTACTTC.

CDR3 bases: TGTGCCAGCAGCTTGGGACTAGGCAGGGGGCATGAGCAGTTCTTC. Protein product: CASSLGLGRGHEQFF. J is TRBJ2-1 and V is TRBV5-4; 8 bases match TRBD1. CDR3 length equals 15 residues. Germline CDR1 SGHNT, CDR2 YYREEE (reference sequence). Trimming removed 0 bases from V and 8 bases from J; junction bases left unmatched: 7.

This clone was seen only once. V usage is TRBV5-1 and J usage is TRBJ2-5; D is uncertain. There are 15 residues in the CDR3. Between the trimmed V and J ends, which lost 0 bases and 4 bases, there was a span of 13 bases. Germline-derived CDR1 and CDR2 are SGHRS and YFSETQ. The chain's CDR3 is CASSLGQIAGETQYF. The CDR3 coding sequence is TGCGCCAGCAGCTTGGGGCAAATTGCTGGAGAGACCCAGTACTTC.

The V call is TRBV7-2, the J call TRBJ1-6; 8 nucleotides align to TRBD1. V was pared by 1 base and J by 6 bases, with 5 bases of the junction left unmatched. The CDR3 is made up of 16 amino acids. CDR1 is SGHTA and CDR2 is FQGNSA in the germline V gene. DNA of the CDR3: TGTGCCAGCAGCTTAGTACTCGACAGGGGTAATTCACCCCTCCACTTT. It yields the protein CASSLVLDRGNSPLHF.

This chain links TRBV6-6 with TRBJ1-6; tentatively, D is TRBD1 (6 bases). This CDR3 region has 13 residues. V lost 4 bases and J lost 14, with 15 bases in between. The germline V gene encodes CDR1 MNHNY and CDR2 SVGAGI (reference sequence). The CDR3 DNA sequence: TGTGCCAGCAGTTCCTTAGAAGGGGGAACCCTCCACTTT. It codes for CASSSLEGGTLHF.

The J gene is TRBJ2-3, the V gene TRBV19; perhaps TRBD1 as D (6 bases). Trimming took off 4 bases at V and 4 bases at J, with 9 bases between the two ends. Germline V gene lookup returns CDR1 LNHDA and CDR2 SQIVND (reference sequence). The CDR3 is 13 residues long. In DNA, the CDR3 is TGTGCCAGTAGTAACAGGGCGGCAGATACGCAGTATTTT. Translation gives CASSNRAADTQYF.

The chain couples TRBV7-9 to TRBJ1-6; a possible D gene is TRBD1 (5 bases). The ends were cut back, 3 bases at V and 7 bases at J, with 10 bases in the middle. The CDR3 consists of 14 residues. Germline V lookup: CDR1 SEHNR, CDR2 FQNEAQ (reference sequence). CDR3 DNA sequence: TGTGCCAGCAGCTTCATACAGGAGAATTCACCCCTCCACTTT. It specifies CASSFIQENSPLHF.

The chain recombines TRBV29-1 with TRBJ1-2, with 7 bases aligning to TRBD1. The CDR3 is made up of 12 amino acids. Per germline, CDR1 SQVTM and CDR2 ANQGSEA. V gave up 5 bases and J gave up 6 bases; unmatched junction bases: 6. CDR3 residues: CSVTQGKHGYTF. The CDR3 coding sequence is TGCAGCGTTACACAGGGGAAGCATGGCTACACCTTC.

The genes are TRBV5-1 and TRBJ2-7; 16 bases fit TRBD2. The trim removed 4 bases at V and 1 base at J, leaving 11 bases unmatched. Germline V gives CDR1 SGHRS, CDR2 YFSETQ. The CDR3 length is 19 residues. In DNA form, the CDR3 reads TGCGCCAGCAGCCAAACCGGGACTAGCGGGAGGGCTGGATCCTACGAGCAGTACTTC. Protein sequence: CASSQTGTSGRAGSYEQYF.

The V call is TRBV5-5, the J call TRBJ1-2; 10 bases agree with TRBD1. The CDR3 contains 15 residues. The junction had 6 bases not matched to a gene; V was cut back by 5 bases and J by 2 bases. CDR1 is SGHKS, CDR2 YYEKEE, per germline (reference sequence). The CDR3, as DNA: TGTGCCAGCAGTGGCCGGGACAGGGGCAACTATGGCTACACCTTC. It encodes CASSGRDRGNYGYTF.

This clone appeared a few times. The rearrangement links TRBV5-1 to TRBJ1-1; D is possibly TRBD1 (6 bases). This CDR3 has 12 amino acids. V was pared by 5 bases and J by 7 bases, with 12 bases between. Germline CDR1 SGHRS, CDR2 YFSETQ. The CDR3 region is CASSEGDGEAFF. The CDR3 DNA reads TGCGCCAGCAGTGAGGGGGACGGTGAAGCTTTCTTT. Drawing the rest from reference TRBV5-1 and TRBJ1-1, the complete variable domain is KAGVTQTPRYLIKTRGQQVTLSCSPISGHRSVSWYQQTPGQGLQFLFEYFSETQRNKGNFPGRFSGRQFSNSRSEMNVSTLELGDSALYLCASSEGDGEAFFGQGTRLTVV.

The chain has TRBV19 and TRBJ1-4, with D unclear. Germline CDR1 reads LNHDA; CDR2 reads SQIVND (reference sequence). Trimming shortened V by 2 bases and J by 6 bases, and 10 bases separated the two germline ends. The CDR3 contains 14 residues. Written as DNA, the CDR3 is TGTGCCAGTAGTATATATGAAGAGGATGAAAAACTGTTTTTT. Its protein is CASSIYEEDEKLFF.

The rearrangement joins TRBV18 to TRBJ2-7; TRBD1 aligns across 8 bases. The CDR3 covers 15 residues. Germline trimming cut 3 bases from V and 1 base from J; bases unmatched to any gene: 5. The V gene's germline CDR1 is KGHSH and CDR2 LQKENI. This chain's CDR3 is CASSPVGQGSYEQYF. The CDR3 nucleotides read TGTGCCAGCTCACCTGTCGGACAGGGATCCTACGAGCAGTACTTC.

The CDR3 is CASSAGQGGNQPQHF. As DNA, the CDR3 is TGTGCCAGCAGCGCAGGACAGGGGGGCAATCAGCCCCAGCATTTT. The chain links TRBV9 to TRBJ1-5; 10 bases are a match to TRBD1. From germline, CDR1 is SGDLS and CDR2 YYNGEE. The CDR3 has 15 amino acids. The V gene end was trimmed by 3 bases and the J gene end by 2 bases; junction bases not matched to a gene: 2.